This entry lists 9 T cell receptor beta chains sequenced from one sample in a study of T cells after yellow fever vaccination. MiXCR, applied by TCRdb to the 5' RACE reads, yields one record per CDR3 protein. The sample lists around 310,000 distinct CDR3 sequences, under 5% seen once, with 20% to 30% in the top ten. Sequencing used PBMCs, obtained 5 days after the yellow fever booster vaccination. These receptors were obtained from a man aged 18-30 years who received the YFV17D yellow fever vaccine.

This clonotype has at least ten counts. This chain links TRBV20-1 with TRBJ1-1; TRBD1 agrees at 12 bases. Germline assignment: CDR1 DFQATT and CDR2 SNEGSKA (reference sequence). Trimming removed 0 bases from V and 8 bases from J; junction bases left unmatched: 7. The CDR3 totals 15 residues. CDR3 amino acids: CSARDPGTGGMEAFF. The CDR3 DNA follows: TGCAGTGCTAGAGATCCCGGGACAGGGGGCATGGAAGCTTTCTTT.

This clonotype was seen a handful of times. The V and J genes are TRBV20-1 and TRBJ2-3, with 9 nucleotides matching TRBD2. J lost 0 bases, V lost 4 bases, and 23 bases had no gene match. CDR1 and CDR2 (germline): DFQATT, SNEGSKA (reference sequence). The CDR3 loop spans 21 amino acids. The CDR3 coding sequence is TGCAGTGCTACTGAGCGGTGGGCTAGCGGGGACAATAAGCCAAGCACAGATACGCAGTATTTT. It yields the protein CSATERWASGDNKPSTDTQYF.

V is TRBV18 and J is TRBJ1-2, with D hard to call. V lost 6 bases, J lost 7 bases, and 18 bases lay in between. In germline, CDR1 is KGHSH, CDR2 LQKENI. The CDR3 is 14 residues long. The CDR3 nucleotides read TGTGCCAGCTCCCCTCGGGAGCTGGCGTCTGGCTACACCTTC. Its protein is CASSPRELASGYTF.

This clonotype was seen at least ten times. The chain joins TRBV6-9 to TRBJ2-1; TRBD1 aligns across 11 bases. The trim removed 4 bases at V and 7 bases at J, leaving 3 bases unmatched. This CDR3 has 14 amino acids. CDR1 MNHGY and CDR2 SVAAGI come from the germline V gene. The CDR3 region has the DNA TGTGCCAGCAGTTCGGGACAGGGGGTTAATGAGCAGTTCTTC. Its translation is CASSSGQGVNEQFF.

This clonotype was detected a few times. The V gene is TRBV18, the J gene TRBJ2-1, with D tentatively TRBD2 (7 bases). Looked up from germline, CDR1 is KGHSH and CDR2 is LQKENI. CDR3 length equals 17 residues. The V gene lost 3 bases and the J gene lost 0 bases, with 15 bases spanning the gap. CDR3 DNA sequence: TGTGCCAGCTCACCTGGCGCGGGGGCCAGCTCCTACAATGAGCAGTTCTTC. Translated, it gives CASSPGAGASSYNEQFF. Drawing the rest from reference TRBV18 and TRBJ2-1, the complete variable domain is NAGVMQNPRHLVRRRGQEARLRCSPMKGHSHVYWYRQLPEEGLKFMVYLQKENIIDESGMPKERFSAEFPKEGPSILRIQQVVRGDSAAYFCASSPGAGASSYNEQFFGPGTRLTVL.

In nucleotides, the CDR3 is TGCGCCAGCAGCCCCCTGGGGGGAGGTTCCAATGAGCAGTTCTTC. Encoded protein: CASSPLGGGSNEQFF. The rearrangement links TRBV5-1 to TRBJ2-1, with D possibly matching TRBD2 (6 bases). Germline lookup yields CDR1 SGHRS and CDR2 YFSETQ. V shed 4 bases and J shed 6 bases, with 17 bases lying between them. CDR3 length equals 15 residues.

This clonotype was seen repeatedly, ten times or more. This chain connects TRBV10-3 to TRBJ1-1; tentatively, D is TRBD1 (5 bases). Germline V gives CDR1 ENHRY, CDR2 SYGVKD. With 2 bases removed from V and 0 bases from J, the gap between germline ends came to 13 bases. This CDR3 region has 16 residues. DNA for the CDR3: TGTGCCATCAGTGAGGAGGGGTCGGAGATGAACACTGAAGCTTTCTTT. Residues: CAISEEGSEMNTEAFF.

The rearrangement joins TRBV14 to TRBJ2-2, with D uncertain. Germline CDR1 SGHDN, CDR2 FVKESK. V lost 0 bases and J 4 bases, leaving 6 bases between the germline ends. The CDR3 spans 14 residues. The CDR3 sequence is CASSQERTTGELFF. Here the CDR3 DNA reads TGTGCCAGCAGCCAAGAGAGGACCACCGGGGAGCTGTTTTTT.

This clonotype has a count of ten or more. The V call is TRBV5-1, the J call TRBJ2-3, with D possibly being TRBD1 (5 bases). V lost 0 bases to trimming and J lost 3 bases, with 8 bases between them. The CDR3 runs to 14 residues. Per the germline V gene, CDR1 is SGHRS and CDR2 is YFSETQ. CDR3 DNA sequence: TGCGCCAGCAGCTTGGATGGGGCGACAGATACGCAGTATTTT. Translating it yields CASSLDGATDTQYF.